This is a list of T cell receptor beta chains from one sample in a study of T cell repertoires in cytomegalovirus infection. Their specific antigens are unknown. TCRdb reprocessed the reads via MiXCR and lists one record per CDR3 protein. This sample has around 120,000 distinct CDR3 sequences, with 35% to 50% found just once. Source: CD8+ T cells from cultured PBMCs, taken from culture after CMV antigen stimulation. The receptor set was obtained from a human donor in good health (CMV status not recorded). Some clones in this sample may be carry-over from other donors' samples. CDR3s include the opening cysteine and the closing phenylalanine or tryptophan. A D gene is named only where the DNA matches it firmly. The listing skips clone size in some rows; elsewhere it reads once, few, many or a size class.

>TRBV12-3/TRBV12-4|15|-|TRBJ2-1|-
CASSWGAGSYNEQFF
TGTGCCAGCAGTTGGGGGGCGGGGTCCTACAATGAGCAGTTCTTC
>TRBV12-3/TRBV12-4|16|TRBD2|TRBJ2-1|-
CASSPTSGGGYNEQFF
TGTGCCAGCAGCCCCACCAGCGGGGGGGGTTACAATGAGCAGTTCTTC
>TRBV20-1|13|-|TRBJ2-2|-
CSANQKGAGELFF
TGCAGTGCCAACCAAAAGGGGGCCGGGGAGCTGTTTTTT
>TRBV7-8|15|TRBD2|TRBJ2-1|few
CASSFGIAGGDEQFF
TGTGCCAGCAGCTTTGGAATAGCGGGGGGCGATGAGCAGTTCTTC
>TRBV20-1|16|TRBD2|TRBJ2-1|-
CSASPTSGGYYNEQFF
TGCAGTGCTAGCCCGACTAGCGGGGGGTATTACAATGAGCAGTTCTTC
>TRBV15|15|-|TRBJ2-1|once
CATSTLDSSYNEQFF
TGTGCCACCAGCACCCTAGACAGCTCCTACAATGAGCAGTTCTTC
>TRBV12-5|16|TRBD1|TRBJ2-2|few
CASGFAGTGDTGELFF
TGTGCTAGTGGTTTCGCCGGGACAGGGGACACCGGGGAGCTGTTTTTT
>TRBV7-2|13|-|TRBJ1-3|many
CASSFYLGNTIYF
TGTGCCAGCAGCTTTTACTTGGGGAACACCATATATTTT
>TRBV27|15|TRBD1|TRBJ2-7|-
CASSLTGTGSYEQYF
TGTGCCAGCAGCCTGACCGGGACAGGGTCCTACGAGCAGTACTTC
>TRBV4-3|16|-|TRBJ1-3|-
CASSQDRGYSGNTIYF
TGCGCCAGCAGCCAAGACCGGGGATACTCTGGAAACACCATATATTTT
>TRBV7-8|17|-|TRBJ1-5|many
CASSSHKDGPLNQPQHF
TGTGCCAGCAGCTCACACAAAGACGGGCCCCTCAATCAGCCCCAGCATTTT
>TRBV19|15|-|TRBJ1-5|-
CASSIDMGYNQPQHF
TGTGCCAGTAGTATAGATATGGGCTACAATCAGCCCCAGCATTTT
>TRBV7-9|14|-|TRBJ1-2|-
CASSAEGGRYGYTF
TGTGCCAGCAGCGCCGAGGGGGGCCGCTATGGCTACACCTTC
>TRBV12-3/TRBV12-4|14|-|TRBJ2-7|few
CASSLRVRTYEQYF
TGTGCCAGCAGTTTAAGGGTCCGCACCTACGAGCAGTACTTC
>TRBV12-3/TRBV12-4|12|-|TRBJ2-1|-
CATRDSYNEQFF
TGTGCCACCAGGGACTCCTACAATGAGCAGTTCTTC
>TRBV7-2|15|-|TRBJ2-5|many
CASSHPRQTQETQYF
TGTGCCAGCAGCCACCCCAGGCAGACCCAAGAGACCCAGTACTTC